Reported below is one T cell receptor beta chain. This record belongs to a study of blood T cell repertoires in COVID-19. Turning to the study itself: PBMCs, B-cell-depleted T cells, or T cells were the source of the cDNA or gDNA that made up the material.

Original processing methods: Reference gene primers were amplified, and this amplification served to estimate nucleated cell counts. Data came from immunoSEQ multiplex PCR; TCRdb stores just in-frame clones and leaves some out. That table supplies the V and J calls and clone size; D and trimming were determined from the DNA. The sample yields over 30,000 clones, about 75% seen once. The V and J ends lost 3 bases and 1 base respectively, with 8 bases between them. Germline V gene lookup returns CDR1 MNHNS and CDR2 SASEGT. This CDR3 region has 14 residues. V is TRBV6-1 and J is TRBJ2-3; no clear D gene. Sequenced sample: peripheral blood. This TCR was recovered from a man older than 75 with active or convalescent COVID-19. For the CDR3, the DNA is TGTGCCAGCAGTGATATTGCAGGCACAGATACGCAGTATTTT. Encoded protein: CASSDIAGTDTQYF.